This T cell receptor (beta chain) was identified in a study of identical twins (dated by TCRdb to 2016 to 2017). In the study overall: To test whether fetal clonotypes persist, this study deep-sequenced TCR alpha and beta repertoires from monozygotic twins, from unrelated adults of various ages, and from cord blood. Replicate twin experiments were performed at different times using different library preparation protocols to rule out contamination. What the study reported, not specific to this receptor: In monozygotic twins, out-of-frame TCR alpha sharing was systematically underestimated by recombination models, although the models agreed with sharing between unrelated individuals. Because the same donors could not be followed over many years, conclusions were based on cross-sectional statistical analysis. Excess twin sharing in beta out-of-frame sequences was weaker because fewer shared sequences lowered the signal-to-noise ratio. Compared with coincidental sharing between unrelated individuals, out-of-frame TCR alpha sequences shared between twins showed an excess of sequences with low generation probability. Fewer insertions were carried by abundant cord blood beta clonotypes; a weaker similar trend was observed in young adult naive repertoires, while no such trend was observed in memory repertoires. Zero-insertion analyses could be partly confounded by invariant T cells such as MAIT and iNKT, although diverse VJ usage argued against such confounding for most clonotypes.

As for this clonotype: What this receptor recognizes is not known. A much larger clone sits a single nucleotide away, making a read error possible.

There are 14 amino acids in the CDR3, from cysteine to phenylalanine inclusive. Solely the CDR3 DNA is kept, with 42 bases framed from the first base. The germline V gene supplies CDR1 LGHNA and CDR2 YSLEER. Every donor in the study was a healthy Caucasian. Three pairs of female monozygotic twins, all aged about 18 to 30 years, made up the twin cohort. CD4+ and CD8+ T cell populations were isolated with positive isolation kits from Invitrogen. Receptors were amplified or captured by 5' RACE. The sample was run on an Illumina HiSeq 2000. Template switching introduced a universal primer binding site; the final cDNA contained a unique molecular identifier, enabling accurate counting of TCR cDNA molecules. Specific primers in the conserved constant-segment region were used to synthesize first-strand cDNA for the TCR alpha and beta chains. To control for contamination, each cDNA library was double barcoded with a SMART-Mk sample barcode plus Illumina barcodes. Two successive PCR steps introduced TruSeq adapter sequences along with Illumina sample barcodes. TCR alpha and beta cDNA libraries were sequenced on the Illumina HiSeq platform with custom primers. On the authors' methods: Unique molecular identifiers were extracted from raw reads with MiGEC, and CDR3 positions were determined with MiXCR. For each individual, recombination models were inferred using an EM algorithm with the repgenHMM and IGoR tools. Shared clonotype analysis was performed with the tcR package in R, normalizing sharing by the product of cloneset sizes. To study raw recombination without the effects of thymic and clonal selection, out-of-frame nonproductive sequences were analyzed. TCRdb passed the public sequencing reads through fastp at Q25 and MiXCR, retaining productive beta sequences. CDR3 protein duplicates are merged, each entry listing the most common genes and DNA. The V and J calls reflect TCRdb's pipeline rather than the authors' work. The table for this sample lists 270,000 or so distinct CDR3 sequences; about 8% of them were counted only once. The top ten constitute approximately 3% of the sample.

Another study also made use of these data, one on yellow fever vaccine responses in identical twins. That second report states: According to the authors, the vaccine-induced T cell response in identical twins seemed to be partly convergent and partly specific to each individual. In identical twins, the study followed T cell clones that responded to the vaccine with precision.

This sequence uses TRBV4-3 and TRBJ2-7; possibly the D gene is TRBD2, per 6 matching bases. The receptor was derived from a woman younger than 30 in good health. Sequenced: CD8+ T cells sorted from blood. The nucleotides are TGCACCAGCAGCCAAGATAGCGGCCCCTACGAGCAGTACTTC. The resulting protein is CTSSQDSGPYEQYF.